The 25 T cell receptor beta chains below all came from one sample that was sequenced in a study of blood T cell repertoires in COVID-19. Here immunoSEQ multiplex PCR was the method, and the copy in TCRdb shows in-frame clones only, minus some. The sample has around 480,000 clones; more than 70% are singletons. The sequencing input was peripheral blood. These receptors all come from a woman aged 45-65 years with COVID-19, enrolled during active disease.

The gene calls are TRBV3-1 (or the pseudogene TRBV3-2) and TRBJ2-1; TRBD1 is a possible D gene (8 bases). CDR3 size: 15 residues. Germline values: CDR1 LGHDT, CDR2 YNNKEL (reference sequence). Deletions cut 1 base from V and 7 bases from J, with 14 bases between. Here the CDR3 DNA reads TGTGCCAGCAGCCAAGCAGGGGGGGACAGGAATGAGCAGTTCTTC. Translating gives CASSQAGGDRNEQFF.

The chain recombines TRBV5-1 with TRBJ2-5; no reliable D call. This CDR3 is 15 amino acids long. Germline V lookup: CDR1 SGHRS, CDR2 YFSETQ. V was clipped by 0 bases and J by 3 bases, with 12 bases between them. The CDR3 DNA follows: TGCGCCAGCAGCTTGGTTTTGAGTCGAAAAGAGACCCAGTACTTC. Amino acid sequence: CASSLVLSRKETQYF.

The V gene is TRBV2, the J gene TRBJ2-2, with 7 bases aligning to TRBD2. V dropped 7 bases and J dropped 0; count of bases not matched to a gene: 2. The germline V gene has CDR1 SNHLY and CDR2 FYNNEI. The CDR3 is 14 residues long. In DNA form, the CDR3 reads TGTGCCAGCATTCTAGCGGCGAACACCGGGGAGCTGTTTTTT. This translates into CASILAANTGELFF.

The V gene is TRBV4-1, the J gene TRBJ1-5; TRBD1 matches 10 bases. The V gene end was trimmed by 3 bases and the J gene end by 7 bases; junction bases not matched to a gene: 12. Germline V lookup: CDR1 MGHRA, CDR2 YSYEKL. CDR3 length equals 17 residues. The CDR3, as DNA: TGCGCCAGCAGCCACGGAGCCGACAGGGGGCTGGGGCAGCCCCAGCATTTT. Translated, it gives CASSHGADRGLGQPQHF.

The chain combines TRBV18 with TRBJ1-6; perhaps TRBD1 as D (5 bases). The CDR3 has 15 amino acids. V gave up 7 bases and J gave up 4 bases, with 14 bases separating them. The germline CDR1 and CDR2 sequences are KGHSH and LQKENI. The CDR3 DNA is TGTGCCAGCTGCGGCGGGGCACCTTATAATTCACCCCTCCACTTT. Translating gives CASCGGAPYNSPLHF.

V usage is TRBV6-5 and J usage is TRBJ2-7, with TRBD2 matching 9 bases. Germline V gene data show CDR1 as MNHEY and CDR2 as SVGAGI. Trimming cost V 2 bases and J 2 bases; bases outside gene matches: 1. CDR3 length: 14 amino acids. CDR3 sequence reads: CASSYGTSPYEQYF. CDR3 sequence (DNA): TGTGCCAGCAGTTACGGGACTAGCCCCTACGAGCAGTACTTC.

The CDR3 coding sequence is TGTGCCACCAGCAGAGATCTGGGGACTCCTGAAGCTTTCTTT. It specifies CATSRDLGTPEAFF. The chain uses TRBV15 and TRBJ1-1, with D perhaps TRBD1 (5 bases). With 0 bases removed from V and 6 bases from J, the gap between germline ends came to 11 bases. The CDR3 has 14 amino acids. Germline V gene sequence: CDR1 LNHNV, CDR2 YYDKDF (reference sequence).

This sequence joins TRBV19 and TRBJ1-6; D may be TRBD1 (6 bases). The CDR3 runs 16 residues. Germline loops: CDR1 LNHDA, CDR2 SQIVND (reference sequence). V was shortened by 5 bases and J by 10 bases, with 21 bases between the two germline ends. The CDR3 region is CASSGKRSGAPSPLHF. CDR3 DNA sequence: TGTGCCAGTAGTGGAAAAAGATCAGGGGCACCGTCACCCCTCCACTTT.

V is TRBV7-3 and J is TRBJ2-7; 9 bases map to TRBD2. This CDR3 contains 14 residues. V was pared by 3 bases and J by 5 bases, with 5 bases of the junction left unmatched. Germline loops: CDR1 SGHTA, CDR2 FQGTGA. The CDR3 sequence is CASSLTSGENEQYF. For the CDR3, the DNA is TGTGCCAGCAGCTTGACTAGCGGTGAAAACGAGCAGTACTTC.

The chain has TRBV15 and TRBJ2-1, with TRBD1 matching 7 bases. Trimming cost V 6 bases and J 0 bases; bases outside gene matches: 2. Germline CDR1 LNHNV, CDR2 YYDKDF (reference sequence). The length of the CDR3 is 14 residues. The CDR3 spells CATRRDSSYNEQFF. CDR3 coding DNA: TGTGCCACCAGAAGGGACAGCTCCTACAATGAGCAGTTCTTC.

The chain combines TRBV11-3 with TRBJ2-3; 7 bases are shared with TRBD2. After removal of 3 bases from V and 4 bases from J, the junction contained 7 bases not matched to a gene. Germline V gene data show CDR1 as SGHNT and CDR2 as YENEEA. This CDR3 spans 15 amino acids. The CDR3 here is CASSFGVAGADTQYF. In nucleotides, the CDR3 is TGTGCCAGCAGCTTCGGTGTTGCGGGGGCAGATACGCAGTATTTT.

The chain joins TRBV3-1 (or the pseudogene TRBV3-2) to TRBJ1-4; the match to TRBD1 covers 7 bases. The germline CDR1 and CDR2 sequences are LGHDT and YNNKEL (reference sequence). The CDR3 is made up of 18 amino acids. V shed 0 bases and J 0 bases; nucleotides not matched to a gene: 7. The CDR3 nucleotides read TGTGCCAGCAGCCAAGAAGTTGGACAGGTTGCAACTAATGAAAAACTGTTTTTT. This sequence encodes CASSQEVGQVATNEKLFF.

The rearrangement links TRBV6-5 to TRBJ2-7, with 11 bases lining up with TRBD2. After removal of 6 bases from V and 1 base from J, the junction contained 5 bases not matched to a gene. Germline V gives CDR1 MNHEY, CDR2 SVGAGI. The CDR3 is made up of 15 amino acids. The CDR3 region is CASRTLAGVSYEQYF. The CDR3 DNA is TGTGCCAGCAGGACACTAGCGGGGGTATCCTACGAGCAGTACTTC.

The chain combines TRBV18 with TRBJ2-1, with TRBD2 matching 7 bases. Per germline, CDR1 KGHSH and CDR2 LQKENI. The length of the CDR3 is 16 residues. V lost 6 bases to trimming and J lost 7 bases; unmatched junction nucleotides: 15. This CDR3 reads CASSKASGVGANEQFF. The DNA of the CDR3 is TGTGCCAGCTCCAAAGCCAGCGGGGTTGGAGCAAATGAGCAGTTCTTC. The full variable domain, completed using reference TRBV18 and TRBJ2-1, is NAGVMQNPRHLVRRRGQEARLRCSPMKGHSHVYWYRQLPEEGLKFMVYLQKENIIDESGMPKERFSAEFPKEGPSILRIQQVVRGDSAAYFCASSKASGVGANEQFFGPGTRLTVL.

This clone was detected once. V usage is TRBV5-1 and J usage is TRBJ2-7; 8 nucleotides align to TRBD1. Looked up from germline, CDR1 is SGHRS and CDR2 is YFSETQ. CDR3 size: 16 residues. The ends lost 3 bases at V and 0 bases at J; junction bases unmatched: 8. The CDR3 sequence: CASSYRDRSSSYEQYF. CDR3 coding DNA: TGCGCCAGCAGCTACCGGGACAGGTCGAGCTCCTACGAGCAGTACTTC.

A note on this clone: This CDR3 is also generated by other DNA sequences in the sample. The rearrangement joins TRBV18 to TRBJ2-7; possibly TRBD1 for D (7 bases). Trimming cost V 3 bases and J 4 bases, with 13 bases left between them. Germline V gene data show CDR1 as KGHSH and CDR2 as LQKENI. The CDR3 covers 14 residues. The CDR3 loop reads CASSPVAGGYEQYF. CDR3 DNA: TGTGCCAGCTCACCGGTGGCAGGGGGGTACGAGCAGTACTTC.

The chain carries TRBV12-3 or TRBV12-4 and TRBJ1-2; weak D call: TRBD1 (6 bases). The CDR3 is made up of 13 amino acids. V dropped 6 bases and J dropped 2 bases, with 10 bases sitting between them. CDR3 sequence reads: CASRKQGNYGYTF. CDR3 sequence (DNA): TGTGCCAGCAGGAAACAGGGCAACTATGGCTACACCTTC.

The chain uses TRBV6-4 and TRBJ1-6, with 10 bases matching TRBD1. The CDR3 totals 13 residues. The V gene end was trimmed by 8 bases and the J gene end by 10 bases; junction bases not matched to a gene: 5. Per germline, CDR1 MRHNA and CDR2 SNTAGT. The CDR3 region is CASGTGAGSPLHF. The CDR3 region has the DNA TGTGCCAGCGGGACAGGGGCAGGATCACCCCTCCACTTT.

The chain combines TRBV5-6 with TRBJ2-1; D is ambiguous. The V gene lost 4 bases and the J gene lost 10 bases, with 18 bases spanning the gap. Germline V gives CDR1 SGHDT, CDR2 YYEEEE. The CDR3 runs to 14 residues. CDR3 protein: CASSRGSIGGEQFF. Here the CDR3 DNA reads TGTGCCAGCAGCCGAGGAAGTATAGGTGGCGAGCAGTTCTTC. Drawing the rest from reference TRBV5-6 and TRBJ2-1, the complete variable domain is DAGVTQSPTHLIKTRGQQVTLRCSPKSGHDTVSWYQQALGQGPQFIFQYYEEEERQRGNFPDRFSGHQFPNYSSELNVNALLLGDSALYLCASSRGSIGGEQFFGPGTRLTVL.

The gene calls are TRBV18 and TRBJ2-2; maybe TRBD1 (6 bases). CDR3 length: 16 amino acids. V lost 2 bases to trimming and J lost 7 bases, with 17 bases between them. Germline V lookup: CDR1 KGHSH, CDR2 LQKENI. Here the CDR3 reads CASSPRDTPTGGELFF. The CDR3 region has the DNA TGTGCCAGCTCACCAAGGGACACCCCGACTGGCGGGGAGCTGTTTTTT.

The gene calls are TRBV7-9 and TRBJ2-2; maybe TRBD2 (5 bases). This CDR3 region has 17 residues. V lost 0 bases to trimming and J lost 0 bases, with 11 bases between them. Germline-derived CDR1 and CDR2 are SEHNR and FQNEAQ (reference sequence). In DNA form, the CDR3 reads TGTGCCAGCAGCTTAGCGCCGGGGAGCGCGAACACCGGGGAGCTGTTTTTT. Encoded protein: CASSLAPGSANTGELFF.

The genes are TRBV19 and TRBJ2-1, with a weak D call TRBD1 (5 bases). The CDR3 has 12 amino acids. CDR1 and CDR2 (germline): LNHDA, SQIVND (reference sequence). Trimming cost V 3 bases and J 8 bases, with 8 bases left between them. CDR3 loop: CASSIRADEQFF. Written as DNA, the CDR3 is TGTGCCAGTAGTATCAGGGCAGATGAGCAGTTCTTC. Complete variable domain (other parts from reference TRBV19 and TRBJ2-1): DGGITQSPKYLFRKEGQNVTLSCEQNLNHDAMYWYRQDPGQGLRLIYYSQIVNDFQKGDIAEGYSVSREKKESFPLTVTSAQKNPTAFYLCASSIRADEQFFGPGTRLTVL.

This clone has a count of ten or more. V usage is TRBV12-1 and J usage is TRBJ1-4; no DNA check was done on the table's D call, TRBD1. TRBV12-1 is flagged as a pseudogene. The CDR3 runs to 16 residues. CDR3 sequence: CASSLERGRDNEKLFF. CDR3 nucleotide sequence: TGTGCCAGCTCCCTCGAAAGGGGGCGTGATAATGAAAAACTGTTTTTT.

This chain links TRBV7-6 with TRBJ2-6, with no clear D. The CDR3 is 19 amino acids. Trimming cost V 1 base and J 0 bases, with 16 bases left between them. Germline assignment: CDR1 SGHVS and CDR2 FNYEAQ. The CDR3 loop reads CASSLELVSTGSGANVLTF. The CDR3 DNA is TGTGCCAGCAGCTTAGAATTGGTCTCTACGGGCTCTGGGGCCAACGTCCTGACTTTC. The full variable domain, completed using reference TRBV7-6 and TRBJ2-6, is GAGVSQSPRYKVTKRGQDVALRCDPISGHVSLYWYRQALGQGPEFLTYFNYEAQQDKSGLPNDRFSAERPEGSISTLTIQRTEQRDSAMYRCASSLELVSTGSGANVLTFGAGSRLTVL.

The chain couples TRBV5-4 to TRBJ1-1, with D possibly matching TRBD1 (6 bases). Between the trimmed V and J ends, which lost 0 bases and 5 bases, there was a span of 11 bases. This CDR3 contains 14 residues. Looked up from germline, CDR1 is SGHNT and CDR2 is YYREEE (reference sequence). For the CDR3, the DNA is TGTGCCAGCAGCTTGGGGCCAGGGGTAACTGAAGCTTTCTTT. Translation: CASSLGPGVTEAFF.